Here is one TCR beta chain with its context. Its antigen is not identified. The germline gene is not matched at one end of the junction; a read error may be the cause. Carried by the TCR beta cDNA libraries were unique molecular identifiers. A single record per CDR3 protein comes from TCRdb applying MiXCR to the PCR reads. Of 600,000 to 700,000 distinct CDR3 sequences in the sample, more than 50% were seen once. Germline values: CDR1 SGHDT, CDR2 YYEEEE. This CDR3 region has 16 residues. These data originate in a study of post-analysis software for immune sequencing data. General study points: Controls showed lower frequencies than patients for several TRBV segments, and TRBV5-6, TRBV5-1 and TRBV20-1 were among these.

This TCR was sampled from a girl aged 2-10 years with multiple sclerosis. The sequencing sample was made of blood. V is TRBV5-6 and J is TRBJ1-2; 9 nucleotides match TRBD1. CDR3 protein: CAGSFRDRVFRYGYTF. The DNA of the CDR3 is TGTGCCGGCAGCTTCCGGGACAGGGTGTTCCGTTATGGCTACACCTTC.